This entry concerns a single TCR beta chain. Antigen: not known. The treatment denotes: roughly 11-day PBMC culture with coronavirus spike peptide pools or control peptides (ViraFEST assay). The authors isolated CD4+ T cells by negative selection after 10 days of culture. The ends were cut back, 10 bases at V and 3 bases at J, with 19 bases in the middle. The CDR3 is 14 residues long. The V gene's germline CDR1 is MNHEY and CDR2 SMNVEV (reference sequence). The record originates from a study of vaccination and CD4 T cells after COVID-19. About the study: The convalescents included six males and four females, and among them two were Hispanic while seven were Caucasian. Blood was drawn a median roughly 79 days post second dose, range 14 to 241.

Sequencing of DNA taken from cultured CD4+ T cells relied on the Oncomine TCR Beta short-read assay. Via MiXCR, TCRdb re-called the PCR reads, giving one row per CDR3 protein. The table lists a few thousand distinct CDR3 sequences, roughly a fifth of them singletons. Study-level results: The median count of SARS-CoV-2-reactive clonotypes rose from roughly 21 to 40, not significantly.

The TCR originated in a human donor who had recovered from COVID-19. The chain uses TRBV27 and TRBJ2-7, with D maybe TRBD1 (6 bases). What was sequenced was CD4+ T cells from blood, cultured in vitro. The chain's CDR3 is CATQAVTGLYEQYF. The DNA of the CDR3 is TGTGCCACCCAGGCGGTAACAGGGCTCTACGAGCAGTACTTC.